This T cell receptor (beta chain) was observed in a study of T-cell reconstitution after alpha-beta-depleted transplantation in children. Study outcomes and limitations: The authors attributed T-cell counts and diversity one year after transplant mostly to newly produced T cells.

This CDR3 is 16 amino acids long. Trimming removed 6 bases from V and 0 bases from J, with 13 bases in between. Germline-derived CDR1 and CDR2 are SGHRS and YFSETQ. Researchers prepared the TCRbeta library using unique molecular identifiers, the study reports. TCRdb processed the PCR reads anew with MiXCR; each CDR3 protein has one entry. The data show about 260,000 distinct CDR3 sequences, 7.5% to 9.5% seen once. This clonotype occurred many times. Its antigen is unknown. The material was PBMCs, mostly from graft donor cells, obtained 180 days after TCRalphabeta/CD19-depleted stem cell transplant. The chain is built from TRBV5-1 and TRBJ2-6; unclear D gene. The clonotype was recovered from a male patient between 5 and 17 years old who had a stem cell transplant for acute lymphoblastic leukemia, so the T cells may come from the graft donor. The CDR3 DNA follows: TGCGCCAGCACCGACGGCAGGAGCTCTGGGGCCAACGTCCTGACTTTC. It yields the protein CASTDGRSSGANVLTF.